Included here is one TCR beta chain sequence, with context. Its antigen is undetermined. This CDR3 has 14 amino acids. Germline V CDR1 and CDR2: WSHSY, SAAADI. V gave up 2 bases and J gave up 6 bases, with 10 bases separating them. This record comes from a study of follicular helper T cells after annual influenza vaccination. General study points: Most later recoveries of Day 7 ICOS+CD38+ clones were ICOS-CD38- cTfh.

Time point noted: 2014-2015 season, 7 days after vaccination. Adults received seasonal inactivated influenza vaccine, with sorted blood CD4 subsets sequenced before and after. The method was immunoSEQ multiplex PCR; TCRdb's version includes in-frame clones alone and lacks a portion of them. The sample records approximately 10,000 clones, roughly 80% being singletons. The chain is built from TRBV10-2 and TRBJ1-4; D uncertain. Here the sequenced sample was CXCR5+ CD38- circulating T follicular helper cells from blood, taken 7 days after influenza vaccination. Described subset: circulating Tfh, non-naive CD4+CXCR5+PD-1+ (ICOS+CD38+ or ICOS-CD38-). The receptor was isolated from an adult who received the influenza vaccine. The chain's CDR3 is CASSEKGGYEKLFF. The CDR3 nucleotides are TGCGCCAGCAGTGAGAAGGGTGGATATGAAAAACTGTTTTTT.